The present T cell receptor beta chain was sequenced within a study of cytomegalovirus exposure and HLA in healthy donors. The PCR had 60 Vbeta and 13 Jbeta primers. The repertoire was sequenced with immunoSEQ multiplex PCR; TCRdb's copy has only in-frame clones and lacks some. The sample includes roughly 180,000 clones, approximately 81% of them seen just once. With V trimmed by 4 bases and J by 9 bases, 9 bases remained unmatched. CDR3 size: 15 residues. Germline assignment: CDR1 SNHLY and CDR2 FYNNEI. This receptor was obtained from a male donor in good health and CMV-seronegative. This chain joins TRBV2 and TRBJ2-1; the match to TRBD1 covers 10 bases. Sequencing input: PBMCs. The CDR3 reads CASSGRDRGRGEQFF. The CDR3 DNA reads TGTGCCAGCAGTGGACGGGACAGGGGCAGGGGTGAGCAGTTCTTC.